This T cell receptor (beta chain) was sequenced during a study of blood T cell repertoires in COVID-19. Study at large: Both acute and convalescent COVID-19 samples were obtained from the United States, Italy and Spain. In each case, the material was cDNA or gDNA derived from T cells, B-cell-depleted T cells, or PBMCs.

CDR1 ENHRY and CDR2 SYGVKD come from the germline V gene. CDR3 length equals 15 residues. V shed 2 bases and J 8 bases; nucleotides not matched to a gene: 7. Only a few counts were recorded for this clone. The data were produced by immunoSEQ multiplex PCR, yet TCRdb's version contains in-frame clones alone and is incomplete. The table lists 150,000 to 200,000 clones, 75% to 85% of them singletons. This rearrangement joins TRBV10-3 to TRBJ1-4; TRBD1 matches at 8 bases. Material for sequencing was PBMCs or T cells enriched from blood (not recorded which). This sequence was found in a man aged 40-55 years who had recovered from COVID-19. CDR3 nucleotide sequence: TGTGCCATCAGTGAGGGACAGGGTTCGAGCGAAAAACTGTTTTTT. It yields the protein CAISEGQGSSEKLFF.